One sample yielded the 29 T cell receptor beta chains listed below, sequenced in a study of cytomegalovirus exposure and HLA in healthy donors. The PCR ran on 60 Vbeta and 13 Jbeta primers. Method: immunoSEQ multiplex PCR; TCRdb's copy keeps in-frame clones and lacks some. The table shows 150,000 to 200,000 clones, with more than 75% occurring only once. Sequencing input: PBMCs. The receptors derive from a woman aged 18-29 years in good health and CMV-seronegative.

This rearrangement joins TRBV9 to TRBJ2-1; D is perhaps TRBD2 (5 bases). Germline V gene lookup returns CDR1 SGDLS and CDR2 YYNGEE. The CDR3 totals 15 residues. The V and J ends lost 3 bases and 3 bases respectively, with 13 bases between them. CDR3 in DNA: TGTGCCAGCAGCGCGGACTTAAACGTCTACAATGAGCAGTTCTTC. Translated: CASSADLNVYNEQFF.

This clone came up once. The V gene is TRBV11-3, the J gene TRBJ1-6; perhaps TRBD1 as D (6 bases). From germline, CDR1 is SGHNT and CDR2 YENEEA. The CDR3 contains 15 residues. Trimming cost V 5 bases and J 8 bases, with 16 bases left between them. The CDR3 region is CASSPGPGHDSPLHF. For the CDR3, the DNA is TGTGCCAGCAGCCCAGGGCCGGGACACGATTCACCCCTCCACTTT.

This clone appeared once. The chain links TRBV9 to TRBJ2-5; 16 bases are a match to TRBD2. The germline V gene encodes CDR1 SGDLS and CDR2 YYNGEE. V dropped 4 bases and J dropped 2; count of bases not matched to a gene: 5. This CDR3 contains 17 residues. DNA of the CDR3: TGTGCCAGCAGCCTCGGGACTAGCGGGAGGGTACAAGAGACCCAGTACTTC. Translation gives CASSLGTSGRVQETQYF.

V is TRBV4-1 and J is TRBJ2-1; a possible D gene is TRBD1 (6 bases). The CDR3 runs to 15 residues. Trimming removed 3 bases at V and 7 bases at J, with 16 bases between. Germline CDR1 MGHRA, CDR2 YSYEKL. CDR3 region: CASSQVMQGRNEQFF. Here the CDR3 DNA reads TGCGCCAGCAGCCAGGTGATGCAGGGGCGAAATGAGCAGTTCTTC.

The CDR3 here is CASSYLQGMGEQYF. In DNA form, the CDR3 reads TGTGCCAGCAGCTACCTACAGGGGATGGGCGAGCAGTACTTC. The chain joins TRBV5-4 to TRBJ2-7; 7 bases agree with TRBD1. V lost 3 bases, J lost 6 bases, and 9 bases stayed unmatched. This CDR3 is built from 14 residues. Germline assignment: CDR1 SGHNT and CDR2 YYREEE (reference sequence).

This clone turned up a few times. The J gene is TRBJ1-5, the V gene TRBV28, with D hard to call. CDR1 is MDHEN and CDR2 is SYDVKM in the germline V gene. The CDR3 consists of 11 residues. The germline V and J ends were trimmed by 3 bases and 7 bases, with 4 bases remaining between them. CDR3 region: CASSFRQPQHF. DNA of the CDR3: TGTGCCAGCAGTTTTCGGCAGCCCCAGCATTTT. The full variable domain, rest sourced from reference TRBV28 and TRBJ1-5, is DVKVTQSSRYLVKRTGEKVFLECVQDMDHENMFWYRQDPGLGLRLIYFSYDVKMKEKGDIPEGYSVSREKKERFSLILESASTNQTSMYLCASSFRQPQHFGDGTRLSIL.

The chain uses TRBV4-2 and TRBJ2-3; 11 bases line up with TRBD2. Germline V lookup: CDR1 LGHNA, CDR2 YNFKEQ. Losses at the gene ends were 6 bases for V and 5 bases for J; bases not matched to a gene: 10. The CDR3 contains 16 residues. In DNA, the CDR3 is TGTGCCAGCAGTGGTAGCGGGGGGGCCGGGGGAGATACGCAGTATTTT. This gives the protein CASSGSGGAGGDTQYF.

V usage is TRBV5-1 and J usage is TRBJ2-5; D unresolved. CDR3 size: 15 residues. V lost 4 bases and J lost 5, with 18 bases in between. CDR1 and CDR2 from the germline V gene are SGHRS and YFSETQ. CDR3 residues: CASSPDNGPPETQYF. CDR3 DNA: TGCGCCAGCAGCCCTGACAATGGGCCCCCCGAGACCCAGTACTTC.

This chain joins TRBV2 and TRBJ2-7, with 9 nucleotides matching TRBD1. The V segment lost 8 bases and the J segment 5 bases; nucleotides outside the gene matches: 7. Germline CDR1 SNHLY, CDR2 FYNNEI. The CDR3 loop spans 13 amino acids. DNA for the CDR3: TGTGCCAGCTCCCGGGACAGGGAACACGAGCAGTACTTC. Its translation: CASSRDREHEQYF.

The CDR3 sequence is CAVKRRIMNTEAFF. The DNA of the CDR3 is TGTGCCGTGAAGCGGAGGATAATGAACACTGAAGCTTTCTTT. This chain uses TRBV10-3 with TRBJ1-1; D is undetermined. Trimming stripped 11 bases from V and 0 bases from J, with 16 bases between. The CDR3 has 14 amino acids. Germline values: CDR1 ENHRY, CDR2 SYGVKD.

The rearrangement uses TRBV11-1 and TRBJ2-5; D may be TRBD2 (6 bases). The germline CDR1 and CDR2 sequences are SGHAT and FQDESV (reference sequence). The length of the CDR3 is 14 residues. Trimming cost V 5 bases and J 4 bases, with 14 bases left between them. This chain's CDR3 is CASSLSDGGETQYF. CDR3 nucleotide sequence: TGTGCCAGCAGCCTTAGCGACGGGGGAGAGACCCAGTACTTC. Using reference TRBV11-1 and TRBJ2-5 for the parts outside the CDR3, the full variable domain is EAEVAQSPRYKITEKSQAVAFWCDPISGHATLYWYRQILGQGPELLVQFQDESVVDDSQLPKDRFSAERLKGVDSTLKIQPAELGDSAMYLCASSLSDGGETQYFGPGTRLLVL.

V usage is TRBV30 and J usage is TRBJ1-2; D unclear. Trimming cost V 1 base and J 8 bases, with 8 bases left between them. CDR1 is GTSNPN, CDR2 SVGIG, per germline (reference sequence). The CDR3 sequence is 11 residues long. This CDR3 reads CAWSDGGGYTF. The CDR3 region has the DNA TGTGCCTGGAGTGACGGAGGAGGCTACACCTTC.

Many counts were recorded for this clone. The chain couples TRBV4-1 to TRBJ2-5; D uncertain. This CDR3 comprises 15 residues. CDR1 and CDR2 from the germline V gene are MGHRA and YSYEKL. V lost 1 base to trimming and J lost 5 bases, with 14 bases between them. The CDR3, as DNA: TGCGCCAGCAGCCAAGTGAGGCTTCCGGAGGAGACCCAGTACTTC. It translates to CASSQVRLPEETQYF.

The V call is TRBV28, the J call TRBJ1-2; D uncertain. CDR3 length: 13 amino acids. Trimming removed 9 bases at V and 0 bases at J, with 11 bases between. Germline CDR1 and CDR2: MDHEN and SYDVKM. The CDR3 nucleotides read TGTGCCAGACGGGATCCCACTAACTATGGCTACACCTTC. Its translation: CARRDPTNYGYTF.

The gene calls are TRBV7-8 and TRBJ2-1, with a possible D match to TRBD1 (5 bases). V was pared by 5 bases and J by 1 base, with 15 bases between. Germline V lookup: CDR1 SGHVS, CDR2 FQNEAQ. The CDR3 loop spans 16 amino acids. Here the CDR3 reads CASSPRPRVSYNEQFF. CDR3 nucleotides: TGTGCCAGCAGCCCCCGTCCCAGGGTATCCTACAATGAGCAGTTCTTC.

Written as DNA, the CDR3 is TGTGCCAGTAGTATAACGACAGGGGCCTCCTACGAGCAGTACTTC. It codes for CASSITTGASYEQYF. The chain joins TRBV19 to TRBJ2-7; TRBD1 matches at 8 bases. The germline gives CDR1 LNHDA, CDR2 SQIVND (reference sequence). V lost 2 bases, J lost 0 bases, and 3 bases stayed unmatched. The CDR3 is made up of 15 amino acids.

V gene TRBV7-9 combines with J gene TRBJ2-3; TRBD1 agrees at 9 bases. Unmatched junction bases numbered 4, after V lost 4 bases and J lost 5 bases. The CDR3 spans 14 residues. The germline V gene encodes CDR1 SEHNR and CDR2 FQNEAQ (reference sequence). The CDR3, as DNA: TGTGCCAGCAGCTGGACAGGGGATGGAGATACGCAGTATTTT. Protein: CASSWTGDGDTQYF.

The chain has TRBV18 and TRBJ2-3; tentatively, D is TRBD1 (5 bases). The CDR3 has 16 amino acids. The V gene's germline CDR1 is KGHSH and CDR2 LQKENI. V lost 2 bases, J lost 2 bases, and 14 bases lay in between. CDR3 amino acids: CASSPSIAGPTDTQYF. The CDR3 DNA sequence: TGTGCCAGCTCACCATCCATAGCAGGGCCCACAGATACGCAGTATTTT.

The rearrangement uses TRBV5-1 and TRBJ2-3; perhaps TRBD1 as D (5 bases). The V gene's germline CDR1 is SGHRS and CDR2 YFSETQ. This CDR3 has 14 residues. V dropped 3 bases and J dropped 2 bases, with 10 bases sitting between them. This chain's CDR3 is CASSYTGYTDTQYF. CDR3 coding DNA: TGCGCCAGCAGCTACACAGGTTACACAGATACGCAGTATTTT.

The V gene is TRBV11-3, the J gene TRBJ2-2, with TRBD1 as a possible D gene (5 bases). Germline lookup yields CDR1 SGHNT and CDR2 YENEEA. The CDR3 covers 15 residues. Trimming removed 0 bases from V and 6 bases from J, with 11 bases in between. The CDR3 is CASSLDLGAPGELFF. The DNA for the CDR3 is TGTGCCAGCAGCTTAGATCTTGGGGCCCCCGGGGAGCTGTTTTTT. Supplemented by reference TRBV11-3 and TRBJ2-2, the full variable domain reads EAGVVQSPRYKIIEKKQPVAFWCNPISGHNTLYWYLQNLGQGPELLIRYENEEAVDDSQLPKDRFSAERLKGVDSTLKIQPAELGDSAVYLCASSLDLGAPGELFFGEGSRLTVL.

This clone turned up a few times. V is TRBV19 and J is TRBJ1-4; 7 positions match TRBD1. The J segment lost 7 bases and the V segment lost 8 bases, leaving 10 bases of the junction unmatched. Per germline, CDR1 LNHDA and CDR2 SQIVND (reference sequence). The CDR3 is made up of 14 amino acids. The CDR3 bases are TGTGCCAGTTCCACGCGACAGGGTAGTGAAAAACTGTTTTTT. Encoded protein: CASSTRQGSEKLFF.

This clone was recorded only once. The chain recombines TRBV5-8 with TRBJ1-1, with 9 bases that match TRBD1. CDR3 length: 15 amino acids. Trimming at V came to 4 bases and at J to 1 base, leaving 5 bases not matched to a gene. Germline assignment: CDR1 SGHTS and CDR2 YDEGEE. The CDR3 loop reads CASSRTGAGNTEAFF. The DNA of the CDR3 is TGTGCCAGCAGCAGGACAGGGGCTGGGAACACTGAAGCTTTCTTT. The whole variable domain, filled in from reference TRBV5-8 and TRBJ1-1, reads EAGVTQSPTHLIKTRGQQATLRCSPISGHTSVYWYQQALGLGLQFLLWYDEGEERNRGNFPPRFSGRQFPNYSSELNVNALELEDSALYLCASSRTGAGNTEAFFGQGTRLTVV.

V usage is TRBV7-6 and J usage is TRBJ2-7, with D maybe TRBD1 (5 bases). This CDR3 spans 15 amino acids. V was cut by 2 bases and J by 2 bases, with 13 bases left in between. Germline loops: CDR1 SGHVS, CDR2 FNYEAQ. Here the CDR3 DNA reads TGTGCCAGCAGCTTAAGTGAAGGGGTTCCCTACGAGCAGTACTTC. It specifies CASSLSEGVPYEQYF.

V gene TRBV27 combines with J gene TRBJ1-6, with unresolved D. This CDR3 is 15 amino acids long. V was pared by 3 bases and J by 7 bases, with 13 bases between. Germline V gene data show CDR1 as MNHEY and CDR2 as SMNVEV (reference sequence). CDR3 sequence: CASSFNGVENSPLHF. The DNA for the CDR3 is TGTGCCAGCAGTTTTAACGGGGTGGAAAATTCACCCCTCCACTTT.

The V gene is TRBV27, the J gene TRBJ2-1; 9 nucleotides agree with TRBD1. The CDR3 has 16 amino acids. J lost 4 bases, V lost 4 bases, and 8 bases had no gene match. CDR1 is MNHEY and CDR2 is SMNVEV in the germline V gene (reference sequence). CDR3 coding DNA: TGTGCCAGCAGTTCATGGACAGGGGAGGGGTACAATGAGCAGTTCTTC. Protein: CASSSWTGEGYNEQFF.

This clone was seen a single time. V gene TRBV28 combines with J gene TRBJ1-2, with 7 bases lining up with TRBD1. The germline CDR1 and CDR2 sequences are MDHEN and SYDVKM. There are 15 residues in the CDR3. Trimming took 4 bases from V and 1 from J; bases not matched to a gene: 6. For the CDR3, the DNA is TGTGCCAGCAGTTCCTTAGGGACAGTTAACTATGGCTACACCTTC. As protein: CASSSLGTVNYGYTF.

The table lists this clone with a count of one. The rearrangement joins TRBV9 to TRBJ1-2, with D perhaps matching TRBD1 (6 bases). V was shortened by 0 bases and J by 4 bases, with 13 bases between the two germline ends. This CDR3 has 15 amino acids. Germline-derived CDR1 and CDR2 are SGDLS and YYNGEE. This CDR3 is CASSVEITGTYGYTF. CDR3 nucleotide sequence: TGTGCCAGCAGCGTAGAGATAACAGGGACCTATGGCTACACCTTC. Variable domain in full (rest from reference TRBV9 and TRBJ1-2): DSGVTQTPKHLITATGQRVTLRCSPRSGDLSVYWYQQSLDQGLQFLIQYYNGEERAKGNILERFSAQQFPDLHSELNLSSLELGDSALYFCASSVEITGTYGYTFGSGTRLTVV.

The V call is TRBV7-9, the J call TRBJ2-7; no definite D call. CDR1 and CDR2 from the germline V gene are SEHNR and FQNEAQ (reference sequence). The CDR3 sequence is 13 residues long. Trimming removed 6 bases from V and 2 bases from J, with 11 bases in between. The CDR3 bases are TGTGCCAGCAGTTTATTCACTCCCTACGAGCAGTACTTC. This sequence encodes CASSLFTPYEQYF.

This chain joins TRBV19 and TRBJ2-7; tentative D call: TRBD2 (6 bases). The V end lost 6 bases, the J end lost 6 bases, and 9 bases lay between the germline ends. This CDR3 spans 11 amino acids. CDR1 and CDR2 from the germline V gene are LNHDA and SQIVND (reference sequence). In DNA form, the CDR3 reads TGTGCCAGTAGCCAGACTAGCGAGCAGTACTTC. Amino acids: CASSQTSEQYF.